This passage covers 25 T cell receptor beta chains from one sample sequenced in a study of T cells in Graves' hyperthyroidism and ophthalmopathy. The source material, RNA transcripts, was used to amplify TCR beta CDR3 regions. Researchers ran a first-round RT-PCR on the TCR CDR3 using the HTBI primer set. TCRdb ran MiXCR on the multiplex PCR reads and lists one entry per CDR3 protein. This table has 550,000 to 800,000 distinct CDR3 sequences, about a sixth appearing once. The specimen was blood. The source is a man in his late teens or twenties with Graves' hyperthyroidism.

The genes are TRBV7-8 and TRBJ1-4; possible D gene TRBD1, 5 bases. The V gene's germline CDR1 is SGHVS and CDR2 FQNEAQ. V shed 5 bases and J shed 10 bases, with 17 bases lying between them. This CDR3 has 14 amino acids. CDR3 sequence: CASSPRDLNGKLFF. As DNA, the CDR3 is TGTGCCAGCAGCCCCCGGGACTTAAACGGAAAACTGTTTTTT.

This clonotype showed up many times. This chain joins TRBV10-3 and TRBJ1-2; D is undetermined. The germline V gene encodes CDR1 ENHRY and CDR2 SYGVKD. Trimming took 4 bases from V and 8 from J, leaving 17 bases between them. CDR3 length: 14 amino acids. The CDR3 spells CAISVNNRQGGYTF. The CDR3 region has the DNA TGTGCCATCAGTGTGAACAACCGCCAAGGAGGCTACACCTTC.

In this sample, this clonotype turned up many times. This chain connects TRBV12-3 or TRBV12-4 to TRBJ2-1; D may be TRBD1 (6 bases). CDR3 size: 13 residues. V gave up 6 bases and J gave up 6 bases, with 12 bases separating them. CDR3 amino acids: CASRNTGPNEQFF. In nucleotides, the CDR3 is TGTGCCAGCAGAAATACAGGGCCCAATGAGCAGTTCTTC.

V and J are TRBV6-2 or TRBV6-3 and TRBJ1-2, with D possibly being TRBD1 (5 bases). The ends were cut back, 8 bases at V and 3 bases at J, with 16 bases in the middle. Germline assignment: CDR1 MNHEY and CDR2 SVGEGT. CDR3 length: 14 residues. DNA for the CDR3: TGTGCCAGCGAACGGGGCAGGGACTACTATGGCTACACCTTC. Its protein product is CASERGRDYYGYTF.

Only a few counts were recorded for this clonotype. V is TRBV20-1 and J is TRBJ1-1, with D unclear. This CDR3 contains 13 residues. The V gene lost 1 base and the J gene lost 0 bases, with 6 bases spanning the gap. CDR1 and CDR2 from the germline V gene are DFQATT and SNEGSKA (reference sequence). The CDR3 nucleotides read TGCAGTGCTAGAGGACCCGTGAACACTGAAGCTTTCTTT. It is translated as CSARGPVNTEAFF.

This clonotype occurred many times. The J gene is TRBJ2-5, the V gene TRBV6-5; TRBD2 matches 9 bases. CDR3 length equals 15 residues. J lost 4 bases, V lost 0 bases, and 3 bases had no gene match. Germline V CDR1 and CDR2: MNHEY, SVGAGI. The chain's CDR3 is CASSYSAGGRETQYF. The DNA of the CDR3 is TGTGCCAGCAGTTACTCAGCGGGAGGACGAGAGACCCAGTACTTC.

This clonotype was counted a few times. DNA of the CDR3: TGTGCCAGCAGACTGGCGGGGTCCAAGAGGGAGCTGTTTTTT. Protein sequence: CASRLAGSKRELFF. The genes are TRBV27 and TRBJ2-2; a weak D match, TRBD2 (6 bases). This CDR3 comprises 14 residues. Per germline, CDR1 MNHEY and CDR2 SMNVEV (reference sequence). V was shortened by 6 bases and J by 9 bases, with 17 bases between the two germline ends.

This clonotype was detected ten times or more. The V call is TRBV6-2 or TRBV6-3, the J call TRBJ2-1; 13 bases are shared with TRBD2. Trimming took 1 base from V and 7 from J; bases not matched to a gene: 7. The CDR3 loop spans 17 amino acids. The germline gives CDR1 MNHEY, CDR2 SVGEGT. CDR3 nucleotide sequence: TGTGCCAGCAGTTACTGGCTGGGACTAGCGGGGTCGAATGAGCAGTTCTTC. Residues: CASSYWLGLAGSNEQFF.

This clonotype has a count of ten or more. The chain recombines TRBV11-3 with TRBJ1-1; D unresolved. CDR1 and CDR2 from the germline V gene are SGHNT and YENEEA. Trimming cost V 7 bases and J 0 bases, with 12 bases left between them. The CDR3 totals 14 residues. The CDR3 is CASNSGSMNTEAFF. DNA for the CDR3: TGTGCCAGCAACTCGGGGAGTATGAACACTGAAGCTTTCTTT.

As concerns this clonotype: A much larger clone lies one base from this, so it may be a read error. The CDR3 sequence: CASSTQVNTEALF. DNA of the CDR3: TGTGCCAGCTCGACACAGGTGAACACTGAAGCTCTCTTT. This rearrangement joins TRBV18 to TRBJ1-1; TRBD1 might be the D (5 bases). The CDR3 runs 13 residues. Germline V gene lookup returns CDR1 KGHSH and CDR2 LQKENI.

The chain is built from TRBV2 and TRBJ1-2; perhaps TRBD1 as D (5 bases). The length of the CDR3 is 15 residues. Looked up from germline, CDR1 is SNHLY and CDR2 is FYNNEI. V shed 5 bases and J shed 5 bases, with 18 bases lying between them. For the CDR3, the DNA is TGTGCCAGCAGTTCGGGACGCCCCGGCTGGTATGGCTACACCTTC. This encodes CASSSGRPGWYGYTF.

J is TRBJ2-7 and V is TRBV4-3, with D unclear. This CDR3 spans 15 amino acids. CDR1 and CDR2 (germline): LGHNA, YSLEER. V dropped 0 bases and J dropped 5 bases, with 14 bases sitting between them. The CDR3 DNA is TGCGCCAGCAGCCAAGATTCTCGCCCTCCCAACGAGCAGTACTTC. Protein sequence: CASSQDSRPPNEQYF.

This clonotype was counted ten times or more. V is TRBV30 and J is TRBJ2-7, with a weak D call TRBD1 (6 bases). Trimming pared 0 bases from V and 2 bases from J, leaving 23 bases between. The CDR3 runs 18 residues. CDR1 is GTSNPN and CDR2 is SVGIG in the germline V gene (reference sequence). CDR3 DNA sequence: TGTGCCTGGAGTGTAAGATCTGGTCCCGCAGGGGTGGCCTACGAGCAGTACTTC. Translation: CAWSVRSGPAGVAYEQYF.

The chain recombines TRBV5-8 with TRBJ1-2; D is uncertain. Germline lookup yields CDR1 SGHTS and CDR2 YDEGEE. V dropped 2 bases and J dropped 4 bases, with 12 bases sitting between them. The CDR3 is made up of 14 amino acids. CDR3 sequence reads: CASSLVRAGYGYTF. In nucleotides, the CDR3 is TGTGCCAGCAGCTTAGTCCGGGCGGGCTATGGCTACACCTTC.

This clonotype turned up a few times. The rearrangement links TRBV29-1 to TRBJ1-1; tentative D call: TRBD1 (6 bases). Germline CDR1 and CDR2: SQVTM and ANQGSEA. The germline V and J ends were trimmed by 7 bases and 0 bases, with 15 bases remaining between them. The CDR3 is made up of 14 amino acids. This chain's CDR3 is CSARDTPMNTEAFF. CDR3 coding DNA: TGCAGCGCCCGGGACACTCCAATGAACACTGAAGCTTTCTTT.

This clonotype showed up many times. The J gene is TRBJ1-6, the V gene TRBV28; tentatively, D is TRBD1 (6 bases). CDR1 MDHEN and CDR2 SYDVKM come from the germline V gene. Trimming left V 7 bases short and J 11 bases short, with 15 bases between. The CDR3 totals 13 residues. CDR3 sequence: CASTGNRATPLHF. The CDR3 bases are TGTGCCAGCACCGGAAACAGGGCTACACCCCTCCACTTT.

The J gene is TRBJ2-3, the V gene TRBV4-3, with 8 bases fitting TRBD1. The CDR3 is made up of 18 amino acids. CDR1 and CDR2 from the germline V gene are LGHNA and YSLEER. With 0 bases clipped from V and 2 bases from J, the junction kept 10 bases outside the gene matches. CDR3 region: CASSQDNLWQGATDTQYF. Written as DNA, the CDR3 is TGCGCCAGCAGCCAAGATAATTTGTGGCAGGGGGCCACAGATACGCAGTATTTT.

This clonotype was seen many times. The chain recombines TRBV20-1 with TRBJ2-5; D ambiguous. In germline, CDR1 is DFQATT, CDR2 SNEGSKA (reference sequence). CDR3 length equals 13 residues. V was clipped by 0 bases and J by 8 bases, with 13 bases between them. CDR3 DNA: TGCAGTGCTAGAGATGAGGCCCCATCTACCCAGTACTTC. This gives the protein CSARDEAPSTQYF.

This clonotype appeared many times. The CDR3 sequence is CASSRDRGGGEQFF. The CDR3 nucleotides are TGTGCCAGCTCACGGGACAGGGGAGGTGGTGAGCAGTTCTTC. V is TRBV18 and J is TRBJ2-1; 10 bases match TRBD1. With V trimmed by 4 bases and J by 9 bases, 6 bases remained unmatched. In germline, CDR1 is KGHSH, CDR2 LQKENI. This CDR3 is built from 14 residues.

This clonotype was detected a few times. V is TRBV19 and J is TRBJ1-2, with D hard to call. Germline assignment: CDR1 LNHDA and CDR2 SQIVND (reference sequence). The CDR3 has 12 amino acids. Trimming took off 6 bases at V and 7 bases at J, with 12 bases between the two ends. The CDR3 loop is CASSQPGGGYTF. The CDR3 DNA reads TGTGCCAGTAGCCAACCCGGTGGTGGCTACACCTTC.

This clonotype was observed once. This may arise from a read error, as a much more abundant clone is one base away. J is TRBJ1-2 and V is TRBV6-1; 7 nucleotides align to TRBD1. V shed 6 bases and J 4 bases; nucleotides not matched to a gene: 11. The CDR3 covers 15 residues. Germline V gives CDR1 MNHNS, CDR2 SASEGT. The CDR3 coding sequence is TGTGCCAGCAGGGAGGGGGCAGGACCCGGCTATGGCTACACCTTC. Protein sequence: CASREGAGPGYGYTF.

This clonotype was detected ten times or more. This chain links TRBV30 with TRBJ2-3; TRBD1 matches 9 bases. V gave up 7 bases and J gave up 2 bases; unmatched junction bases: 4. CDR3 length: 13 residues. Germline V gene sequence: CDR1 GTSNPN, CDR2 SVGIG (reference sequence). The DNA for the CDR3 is TGTGCCTATGACAGGGGGATCACAGATACGCAGTATTTT. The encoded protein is CAYDRGITDTQYF.

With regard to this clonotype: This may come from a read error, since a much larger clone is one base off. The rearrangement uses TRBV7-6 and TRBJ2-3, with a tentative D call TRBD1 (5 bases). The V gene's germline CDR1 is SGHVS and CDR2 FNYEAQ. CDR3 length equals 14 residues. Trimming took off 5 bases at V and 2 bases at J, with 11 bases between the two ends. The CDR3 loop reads CASSPLGVTDTQYF. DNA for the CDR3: TGTGCCAGCAGCCCCCTAGGGGTCACAGATACGCAGTATTTT.

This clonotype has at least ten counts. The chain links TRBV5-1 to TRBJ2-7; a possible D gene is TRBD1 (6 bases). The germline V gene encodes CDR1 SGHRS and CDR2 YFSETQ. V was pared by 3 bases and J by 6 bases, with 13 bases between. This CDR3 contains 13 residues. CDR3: CASSSDSSLEQYF. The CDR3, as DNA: TGCGCCAGCAGCTCGGACAGCTCCCTCGAGCAGTACTTC.

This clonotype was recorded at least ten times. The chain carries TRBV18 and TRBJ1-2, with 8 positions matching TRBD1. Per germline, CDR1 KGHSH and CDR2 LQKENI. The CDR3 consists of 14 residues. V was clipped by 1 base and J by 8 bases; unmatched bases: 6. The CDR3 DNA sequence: TGTGCCAGCTCACCACGAGGACAGGGAAGCGGCTACACCTTC. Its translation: CASSPRGQGSGYTF.